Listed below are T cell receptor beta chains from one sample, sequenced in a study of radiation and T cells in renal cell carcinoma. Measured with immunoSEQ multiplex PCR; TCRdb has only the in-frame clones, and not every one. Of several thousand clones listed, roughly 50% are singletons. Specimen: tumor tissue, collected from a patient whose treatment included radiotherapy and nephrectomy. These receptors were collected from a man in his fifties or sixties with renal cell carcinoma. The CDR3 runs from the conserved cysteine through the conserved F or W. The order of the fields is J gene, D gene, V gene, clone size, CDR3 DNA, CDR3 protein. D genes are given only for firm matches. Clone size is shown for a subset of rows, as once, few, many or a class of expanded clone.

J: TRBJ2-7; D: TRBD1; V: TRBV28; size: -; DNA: TGTGCCAGCAGCTCGGGACAGCCCTACGAGCAGTACTTC; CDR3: CASSSGQPYEQYF
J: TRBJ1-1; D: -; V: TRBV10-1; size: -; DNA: TGCGCCAGCAGTGAGGGGGGGAAGGGGAACACTGAAGCTTTCTTT; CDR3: CASSEGGKGNTEAFF
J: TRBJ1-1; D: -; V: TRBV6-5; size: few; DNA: TGTGCCAGCTTCCTAGGTGCGGGTGGGGACACTGAAGCTTTCTTT; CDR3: CASFLGAGGDTEAFF
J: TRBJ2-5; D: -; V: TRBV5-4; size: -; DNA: TGTGCCAGCAGCCTGCAGGGCAGAGAGACCCAGTACTTC; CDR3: CASSLQGRETQYF
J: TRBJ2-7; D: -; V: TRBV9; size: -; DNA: TGTGCCAGCAGCGTAAGACAGGGAGGTTTTAACGAGCAGTACTTC; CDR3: CASSVRQGGFNEQYF
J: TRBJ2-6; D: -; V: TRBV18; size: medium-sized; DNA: TGTGCCAGCTCACCAGGGGCAGGGCTTCCTGGGGCCAACGTCCTGACTTTC; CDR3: CASSPGAGLPGANVLTF
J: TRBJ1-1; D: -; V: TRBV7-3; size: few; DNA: TGTGCCAGCAGCTTAGGACAGAACACTGAAGCTTTCTTT; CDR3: CASSLGQNTEAFF
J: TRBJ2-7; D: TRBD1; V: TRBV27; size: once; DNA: TGTGCCAGCAACAATGCAGGGGGAGAGCAGTACTTC; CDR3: CASNNAGGEQYF
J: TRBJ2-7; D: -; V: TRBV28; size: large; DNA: TGTGCCAGCAGTGCACCAGGGTCGGGCGAGCAGTACTTC; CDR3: CASSAPGSGEQYF
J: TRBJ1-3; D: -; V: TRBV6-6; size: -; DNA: TGTGCCAGCAGTTTAGCCTCTGGAAACACCATATATTTT; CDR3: CASSLASGNTIYF
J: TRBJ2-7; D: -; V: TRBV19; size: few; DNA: TGTGCCAGTAGTACCGTAGGGGCCTACGAGCAGTACTTC; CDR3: CASSTVGAYEQYF
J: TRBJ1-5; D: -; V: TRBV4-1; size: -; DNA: TGCGCCAGCAGCCGAGGCCCTCGAGACACCCGAGGGCAGCCCCAGCATTTT; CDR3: CASSRGPRDTRGQPQHF
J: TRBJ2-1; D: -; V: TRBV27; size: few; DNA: TGTGCCAGCAGACTTTGGCCGGGGGAGCAGTTCTTC; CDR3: CASRLWPGEQFF
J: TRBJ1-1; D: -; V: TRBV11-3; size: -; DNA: TGTGCCAGCAGCGACCGGCTGAACACTGAAGCTTTCTTT; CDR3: CASSDRLNTEAFF
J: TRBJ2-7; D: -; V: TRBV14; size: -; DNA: TGTGCCAGCAGCCAAGACGAGGCGCTACCCTACGAGCAGTACTTC; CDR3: CASSQDEALPYEQYF
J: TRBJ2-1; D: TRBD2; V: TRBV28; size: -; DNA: TGTGCCAGCAGGTCAGCGGGACTAGCGAGTGATGAGCAGTTCTTC; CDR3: CASRSAGLASDEQFF
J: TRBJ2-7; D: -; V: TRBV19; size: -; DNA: TGTGCCAGCGGGAGTATCGGATCCTACGAGCAGTACTTC; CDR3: CASGSIGSYEQYF
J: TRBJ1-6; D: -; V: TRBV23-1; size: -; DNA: TGCGCCAGCACATCGACAGGCTTAAGGTCACCCCTCCACTTT; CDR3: CASTSTGLRSPLHF
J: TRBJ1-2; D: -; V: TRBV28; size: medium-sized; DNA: TGTGCCAGCAGTGCAAGAATACGAGATGGCTACACCTTC; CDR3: CASSARIRDGYTF
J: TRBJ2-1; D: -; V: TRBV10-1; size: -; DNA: TGCGCCAGCAGTGAGTCGATAGACGGGGGTGAGCAGTTCTTC; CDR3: CASSESIDGGEQFF
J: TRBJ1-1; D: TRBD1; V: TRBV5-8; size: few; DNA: TGTGCCAGCAGCCGAGCCCGGACAGGGAACACTGAAGCTTTCTTT; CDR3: CASSRARTGNTEAFF
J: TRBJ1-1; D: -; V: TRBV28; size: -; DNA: TGTGCCAGTCGAGGAGGGCAAGGCACTGAAGCTTTCTTT; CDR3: CASRGGQGTEAFF
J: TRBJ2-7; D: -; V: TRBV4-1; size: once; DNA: TGCGCCAGCAGCCGGGCAGCGGAACAGATCCAGTACTTC; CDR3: CASSRAAEQIQYF
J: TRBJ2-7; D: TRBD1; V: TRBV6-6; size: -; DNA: TGTGCCAGCCGCTGGGGGGACAGGACCAACGAGCAGTACTTC; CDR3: CASRWGDRTNEQYF
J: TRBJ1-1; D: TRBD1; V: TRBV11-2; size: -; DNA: TGTGCCAGCAGCTTCCGACAGGGGCCGACTGAAGCTTTCTTT; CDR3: CASSFRQGPTEAFF
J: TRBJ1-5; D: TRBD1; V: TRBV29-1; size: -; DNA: TGCAGCGCACGACAGGGGAATCAGCCCCAGCATTTT; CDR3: CSARQGNQPQHF
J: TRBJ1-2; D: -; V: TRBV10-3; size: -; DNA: TGTGCCATCAGTGAGCCGGCAGGTTACTATGGCTACACCTTC; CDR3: CAISEPAGYYGYTF
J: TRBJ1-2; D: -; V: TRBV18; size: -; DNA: TGTGCCAGCTGGGGTGGAGGTTTTGACTATGGCTACACCTTC; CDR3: CASWGGGFDYGYTF
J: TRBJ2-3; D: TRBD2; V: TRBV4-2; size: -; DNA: TGTGCCAGCAGCCAAGACTCAGCGGGAGGGCCGACAGATACGCAGTATTTT; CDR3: CASSQDSAGGPTDTQYF
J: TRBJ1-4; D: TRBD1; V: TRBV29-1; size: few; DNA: TGCAGCGTTGAACGACAGGGGGGAGAAAAACTGTTTTTT; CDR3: CSVERQGGEKLFF
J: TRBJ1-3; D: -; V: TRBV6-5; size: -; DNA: TGTGCCAGCAGTTCGTATCGTGGTACCTTGAGAAACACCATATATTTT; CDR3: CASSSYRGTLRNTIYF
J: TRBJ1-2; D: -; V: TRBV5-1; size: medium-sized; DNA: TGCGCCAGCAGCCTGGACAGCTATGGCTACACCTTC; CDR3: CASSLDSYGYTF
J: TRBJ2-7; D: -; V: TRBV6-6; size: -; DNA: TGTGCCAGCAGAACAGGCTACGAGCAGTACTTC; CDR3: CASRTGYEQYF
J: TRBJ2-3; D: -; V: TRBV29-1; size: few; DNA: TGCAGCGGTCGGAAGGATAACACAGATACGCAGTATTTT; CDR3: CSGRKDNTDTQYF
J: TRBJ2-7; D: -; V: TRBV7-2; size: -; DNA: TGTGCCAGTAGAGGCGGCAGCTACGAGCAGTACTTC; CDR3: CASRGGSYEQYF
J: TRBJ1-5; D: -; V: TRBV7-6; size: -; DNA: TGTGCCAGCAGCTTAGAACAGGGAGGTGATCAGCCCCAGCATTTT; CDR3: CASSLEQGGDQPQHF
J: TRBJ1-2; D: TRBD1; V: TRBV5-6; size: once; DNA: TGTGTCAGCAGCTTGTCTACAGGGGGCCTAACGGGCTATGGCTACACCTTC; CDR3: CVSSLSTGGLTGYGYTF
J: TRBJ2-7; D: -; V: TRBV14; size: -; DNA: TGTGCCAGCAGCCAAGATTGGGGCGACTTCCCTTCTTACGAGCAGTACTTC; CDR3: CASSQDWGDFPSYEQYF
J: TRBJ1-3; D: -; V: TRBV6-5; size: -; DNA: TGTGCCAGCAGTTACTCAGCGGTCCTCGGAAACACCATATATTTT; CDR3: CASSYSAVLGNTIYF
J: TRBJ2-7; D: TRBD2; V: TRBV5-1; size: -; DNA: TGCGCCAGCAGCTTGGAGACTAGCGGGCAGAGCTCCTACGAGCAGTACTTC; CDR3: CASSLETSGQSSYEQYF
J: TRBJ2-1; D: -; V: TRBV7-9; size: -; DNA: TGTGCCAGCAGCTTAGTCCCGGGGCTGTTGAATGAGCAGTTCTTC; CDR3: CASSLVPGLLNEQFF
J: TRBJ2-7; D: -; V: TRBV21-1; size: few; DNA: TGTGCCAGCAGCGCCCGACTAGCGGTGGAGGAGCAGTACTTC; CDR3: CASSARLAVEEQYF
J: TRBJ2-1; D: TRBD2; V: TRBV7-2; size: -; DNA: TGTGCCAGCAGCTTCGATGGCTCAGCGGGAGGGCAGTTCTTC; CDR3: CASSFDGSAGGQFF